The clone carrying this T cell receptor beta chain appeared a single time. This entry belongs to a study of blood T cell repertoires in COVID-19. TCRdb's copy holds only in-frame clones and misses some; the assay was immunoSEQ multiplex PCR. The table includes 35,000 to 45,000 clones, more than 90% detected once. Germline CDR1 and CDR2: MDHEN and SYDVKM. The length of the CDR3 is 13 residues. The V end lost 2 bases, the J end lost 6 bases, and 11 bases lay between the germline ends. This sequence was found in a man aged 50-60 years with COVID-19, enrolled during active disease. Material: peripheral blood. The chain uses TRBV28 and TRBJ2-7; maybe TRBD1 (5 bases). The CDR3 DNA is TGTGCCAGCAGTTTAGGGCAGGGCAGCGAGCAGTACTTC. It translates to CASSLGQGSEQYF.